Described below is a single T cell receptor (beta chain) sequence and its context. Its cognate antigen is unknown. TCRdb analysed the multiplex PCR reads with MiXCR anew, one entry per CDR3 protein. The table shows roughly 260,000 distinct CDR3 sequences, with around 30% occurring only once. The CDR3 runs 17 residues. Germline V gene sequence: CDR1 SGHDT, CDR2 YYEEEE. Trimming stripped 0 bases from V and 6 bases from J, with 19 bases between. The data were obtained in a study of breast tumors, draining lymph nodes, adjacent tissues. Study-wide points: The data were judged consistent with most tumor T cells coming from lymph node and expanding in tumor. Compared with basal-like, luminal-like tumors shared significantly more repertoire with nontumor tissue. Tumor T cell lymph node origin was a supported hypothesis, not proven. Tumor TCR diversity was below lymph nodes but above nontumor tissue.

Axillary draining lymph nodes of breast cancer patients supplied the node samples. This clonotype was sampled from a female donor with breast cancer. Some clones in this sample may be carry-over from other donors' samples. Sequencing used axillary lymph node tissue. V is TRBV5-6 and J is TRBJ2-1; TRBD2 is a possible D gene (5 bases). The CDR3 loop is CASSLALGGADFNEQFF. In DNA, the CDR3 is TGTGCCAGCAGCTTGGCTCTTGGAGGAGCCGATTTCAATGAGCAGTTCTTC.